Described below is a single T cell receptor (beta chain) sequence and its context. What it recognizes is unknown. Using a J-beta primer mix together with a sample-barcoded 5' primer, a second PCR was run for about 7 to 12 cycles. Using its own MiXCR run on the 5' RACE reads, TCRdb lists one record per CDR3 protein. Found here are 750,000 to 950,000 distinct CDR3 sequences, 25% to 30% of them singletons; the top ten hold 10%. The sample comes from a study of blood T cells in healthy people across ages. Overall study results and limits: Those diversity estimates obtained from one million T cells were thought to be underestimates.

These data are also associated with another study on T cells of mothers and their children.

The source is a woman between 40 and 50 years old in good health. The sequencing input was blood.

In DNA, the CDR3 is TGTGCCAGCAGCAAGACAGGGGCGAACACTGAAGCTTTCTTT. Its protein product is CASSKTGANTEAFF. The chain is built from TRBV9 and TRBJ1-1; 8 bases are a match to TRBD1. Germline V CDR1 and CDR2: SGDLS, YYNGEE. V was clipped by 4 bases and J by 1 base; unmatched bases: 3. There are 14 residues in the CDR3.